This record covers a single TCR beta chain. Its antigen is undetermined. These data are taken from a study of CD8 T cell repertoires and HIV-1 epitope variants. Turning to the study itself: T cells were stimulated with Twenty-five Gag and Nef peptides separately. Equal numbers of autologous T cell-negative cells presented antigen to enriched T cells. Tested: three Gag epitope families, Nef HW9 and YT9. Overall study findings and caveats: The assay identified only TCR beta chains of antigen-proliferating T cells.

Sequencing used immunoSEQ multiplex PCR; TCRdb keeps in-frame clones, though not all of them. The data hold under 100,000 clones, with roughly 80% observed a single time. CDR1 is SGHAT, CDR2 FQDESV, per germline (reference sequence). V was cut by 5 bases and J by 0 bases, with 8 bases left in between. There are 14 residues in the CDR3. The rearrangement links TRBV11-1 to TRBJ1-3; D not resolved. This TCR was sampled from a male donor with HIV. Sample: uncultured baseline CD8+ T cells from peripheral blood mononuclear cells (PBMCs). The CDR3 protein is CASSPDRSGNTIYF. Here the CDR3 DNA reads TGTGCCAGCAGCCCGGACCGCTCTGGAAACACCATATATTTT.